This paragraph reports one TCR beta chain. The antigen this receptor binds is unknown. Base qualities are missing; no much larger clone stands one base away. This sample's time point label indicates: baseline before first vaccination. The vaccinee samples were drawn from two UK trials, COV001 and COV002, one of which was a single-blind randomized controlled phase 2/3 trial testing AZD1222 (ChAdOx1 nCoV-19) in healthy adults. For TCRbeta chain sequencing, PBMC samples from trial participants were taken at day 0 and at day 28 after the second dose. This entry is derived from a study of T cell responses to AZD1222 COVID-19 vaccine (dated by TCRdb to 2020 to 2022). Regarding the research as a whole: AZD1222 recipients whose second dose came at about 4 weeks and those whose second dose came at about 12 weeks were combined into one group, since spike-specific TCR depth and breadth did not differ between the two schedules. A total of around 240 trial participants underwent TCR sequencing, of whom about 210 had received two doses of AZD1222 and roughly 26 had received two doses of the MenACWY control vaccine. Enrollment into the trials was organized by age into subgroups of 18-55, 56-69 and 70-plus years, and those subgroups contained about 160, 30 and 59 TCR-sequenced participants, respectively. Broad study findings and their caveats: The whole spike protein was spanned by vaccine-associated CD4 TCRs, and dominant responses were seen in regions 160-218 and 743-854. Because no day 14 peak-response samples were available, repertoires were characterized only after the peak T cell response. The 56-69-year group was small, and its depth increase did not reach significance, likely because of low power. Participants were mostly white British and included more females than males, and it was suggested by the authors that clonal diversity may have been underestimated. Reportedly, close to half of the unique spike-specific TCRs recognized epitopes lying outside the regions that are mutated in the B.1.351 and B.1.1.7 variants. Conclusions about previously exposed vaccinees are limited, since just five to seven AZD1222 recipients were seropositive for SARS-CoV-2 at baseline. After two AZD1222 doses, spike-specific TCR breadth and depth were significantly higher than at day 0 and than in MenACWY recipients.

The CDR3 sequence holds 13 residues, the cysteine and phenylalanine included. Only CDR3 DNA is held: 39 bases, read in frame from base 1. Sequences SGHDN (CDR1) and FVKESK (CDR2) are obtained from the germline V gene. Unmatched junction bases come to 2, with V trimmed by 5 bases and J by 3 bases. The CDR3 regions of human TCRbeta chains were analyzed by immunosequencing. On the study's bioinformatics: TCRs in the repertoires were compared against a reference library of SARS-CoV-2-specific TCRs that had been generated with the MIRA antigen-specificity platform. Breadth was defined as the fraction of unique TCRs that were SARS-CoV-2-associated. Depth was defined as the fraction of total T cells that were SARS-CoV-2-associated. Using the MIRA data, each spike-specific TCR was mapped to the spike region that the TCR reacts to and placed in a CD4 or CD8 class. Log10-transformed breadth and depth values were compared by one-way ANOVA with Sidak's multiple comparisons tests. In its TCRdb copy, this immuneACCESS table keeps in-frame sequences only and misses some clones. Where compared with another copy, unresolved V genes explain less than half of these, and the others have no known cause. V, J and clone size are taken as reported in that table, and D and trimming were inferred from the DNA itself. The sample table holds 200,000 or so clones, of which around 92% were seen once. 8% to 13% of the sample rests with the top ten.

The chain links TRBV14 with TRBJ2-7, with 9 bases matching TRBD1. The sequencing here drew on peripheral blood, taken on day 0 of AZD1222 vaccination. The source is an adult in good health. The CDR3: CASSWGQGYEQYF. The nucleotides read TGTGCCAGCAGCTGGGGACAGGGCTACGAGCAGTACTTC.